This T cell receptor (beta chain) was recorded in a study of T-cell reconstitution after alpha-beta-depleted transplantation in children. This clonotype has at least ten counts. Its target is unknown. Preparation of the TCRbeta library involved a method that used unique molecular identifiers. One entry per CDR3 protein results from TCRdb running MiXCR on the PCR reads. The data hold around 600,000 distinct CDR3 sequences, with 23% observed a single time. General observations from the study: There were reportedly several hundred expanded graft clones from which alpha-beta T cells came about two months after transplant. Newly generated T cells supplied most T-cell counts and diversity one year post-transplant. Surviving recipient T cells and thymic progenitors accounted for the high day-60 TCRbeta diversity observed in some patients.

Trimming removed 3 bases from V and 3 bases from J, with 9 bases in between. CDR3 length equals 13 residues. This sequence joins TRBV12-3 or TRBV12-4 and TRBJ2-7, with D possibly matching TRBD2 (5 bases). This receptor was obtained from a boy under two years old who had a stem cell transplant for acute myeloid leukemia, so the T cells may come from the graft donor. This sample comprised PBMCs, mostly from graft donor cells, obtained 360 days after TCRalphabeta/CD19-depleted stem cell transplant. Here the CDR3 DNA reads TGTGCCAGCAGTTTGGGTGCGGGCTACGAGCAGTACTTC. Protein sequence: CASSLGAGYEQYF.